This TCR beta chain comes out of a study of blood T cell repertoires in COVID-19. As processed by the authors: How many nucleated cells were present was estimated from reference gene primer amplification. The repertoire was sequenced with immunoSEQ multiplex PCR; TCRdb's copy has only in-frame clones and lacks some. V, J and clone size are taken as reported in that table, and D and trimming were inferred from the DNA itself. The sample contains about 120,000 clones, around three quarters of which appear only once. V shed 3 bases, J shed 4 bases, and the junction held 5 bases outside the gene matches. The CDR3 totals 16 residues. Germline CDR1 GTSNPN, CDR2 SVGIG (reference sequence).

This clonotype originated in a woman at least 80 years old with acute or convalescent COVID-19. The chain joins TRBV30 to TRBJ2-1; 14 bases agree with TRBD2. Material: peripheral blood. CDR3 DNA: TGTGCCTGGAGACAGGGGACTAGCGGGGGTTACAATGAGCAGTTCTTC. It translates to CAWRQGTSGGYNEQFF.